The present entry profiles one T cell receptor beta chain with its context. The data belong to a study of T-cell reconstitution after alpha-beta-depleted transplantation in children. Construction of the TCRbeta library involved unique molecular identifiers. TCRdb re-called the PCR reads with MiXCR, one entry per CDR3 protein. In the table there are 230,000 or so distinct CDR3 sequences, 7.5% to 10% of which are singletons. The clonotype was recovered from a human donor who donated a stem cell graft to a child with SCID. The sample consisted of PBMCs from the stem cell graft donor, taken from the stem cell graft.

The CDR3 sequence: CSAPPPTTNEKLFF. CDR3 in DNA: TGCAGTGCCCCCCCCCCCACAACTAATGAAAAACTGTTTTTT. V and J are TRBV20-1 and TRBJ1-4; D remains ambiguous. Looked up from germline, CDR1 is DFQATT and CDR2 is SNEGSKA (reference sequence). The V and J ends lost 6 bases and 0 bases respectively, with 11 bases between them. The CDR3 has 14 residues.